The 17 T cell receptor beta chains listed next were all sequenced from one sample in a study of cytomegalovirus exposure and HLA in healthy donors. PCR primers comprised 60 Vbeta and 13 Jbeta primers. Only in-frame clones appear in the TCRdb table, and some are missing; sequencing was by immunoSEQ multiplex PCR. The sample contains about 200,000 clones, 65% to 80% of which appear only once. Sequencing was performed on PBMCs. The origin of the receptors is a woman aged 40-49 years in good health and CMV-seronegative.

The rearrangement uses TRBV4-3 and TRBJ1-4; TRBD1 agrees at 11 bases. J lost 7 bases, V lost 3 bases, and 1 base had no gene match. Per the germline V gene, CDR1 is LGHNA and CDR2 is YSLEER. The length of the CDR3 is 14 residues. The CDR3 DNA follows: TGCGCCAGCAGCCAGGACAGGGGGCCTGAAAAACTGTTTTTT. Residues: CASSQDRGPEKLFF.

The chain couples TRBV7-2 to TRBJ2-3; 11 positions match TRBD1. V shed 4 bases and J 3 bases; nucleotides not matched to a gene: 3. The CDR3 loop spans 15 amino acids. Germline V gives CDR1 SGHTA, CDR2 FQGNSA. The CDR3 region is CASSWDRGGTDTQYF. The CDR3 region has the DNA TGTGCCAGCAGCTGGGACAGGGGGGGTACAGATACGCAGTATTTT.

The chain is built from TRBV15 and TRBJ1-1, with D perhaps TRBD1 (6 bases). The CDR3 spans 15 residues. V was cut by 3 bases and J by 6 bases, with 17 bases left in between. The germline gives CDR1 LNHNV, CDR2 YYDKDF (reference sequence). CDR3 coding DNA: TGTGCCACCAGCAGGGAACCCAGGGGAGGGGCTGAAGCTTTCTTT. Protein: CATSREPRGGAEAFF.

V usage is TRBV5-6 and J usage is TRBJ1-3; the D gene is possibly TRBD1 (5 bases). From germline, CDR1 is SGHDT and CDR2 YYEEEE. Deletions cut 2 bases from V and 2 bases from J, with 17 bases between. The CDR3 is made up of 17 amino acids. The CDR3 sequence: CASSFGLGALAGNTIYF. In nucleotides, the CDR3 is TGTGCCAGCAGCTTCGGGCTTGGGGCGTTGGCTGGAAACACCATATATTTT.

This chain joins TRBV6-1 and TRBJ1-5, with unresolved D. V shed 3 bases and J shed 2 bases, with 14 bases lying between them. This CDR3 region has 16 residues. Per the germline V gene, CDR1 is MNHNS and CDR2 is SASEGT. The CDR3 region has the DNA TGTGCCAGCAGTGACTACGCAGGTAGAGGCAATCAGCCCCAGCATTTT. Translating it yields CASSDYAGRGNQPQHF.

This rearrangement joins TRBV11-3 to TRBJ1-1; tentatively, D is TRBD1 (5 bases). The CDR3 is 13 residues long. The ends were cut back, 3 bases at V and 7 bases at J, with 12 bases in the middle. From germline, CDR1 is SGHNT and CDR2 YENEEA. The CDR3 DNA reads TGTGCCAGCAGCTTTTACCCCCAGGGTGAAGCTTTCTTT. Translation: CASSFYPQGEAFF.

The chain combines TRBV9 with TRBJ2-3; D might be TRBD2 (6 bases). CDR1 SGDLS and CDR2 YYNGEE come from the germline V gene. The CDR3 consists of 16 residues. The V end was cut by 0 bases, the J end by 0 bases, with 11 bases between. The CDR3 nucleotides read TGTGCCAGCAGCGTAGGTCTTGGACTAAGCACAGATACGCAGTATTTT. This codes for CASSVGLGLSTDTQYF.

This clone was found once. This chain links TRBV7-3 with TRBJ2-3, with 12 nucleotides matching TRBD2. CDR1 SGHTA and CDR2 FQGTGA come from the germline V gene. The ends lost 6 bases at V and 0 bases at J; junction bases unmatched: 13. The CDR3 has 19 residues. The CDR3 nucleotides read TGTGCCAGCAGACAGGGTCTAGCGGGAGGGCCGGGGAGCACAGATACGCAGTATTTT. It yields the protein CASRQGLAGGPGSTDTQYF.

The chain joins TRBV4-1 to TRBJ2-1, with 7 bases identical to TRBD2. The CDR3 has 17 residues. Germline values: CDR1 MGHRA, CDR2 YSYEKL. With V trimmed by 0 bases and J by 5 bases, 10 bases remained unmatched. The CDR3: CASSQDRGASGDNEQFF. CDR3 bases: TGCGCCAGCAGCCAAGATAGGGGCGCTAGCGGAGACAATGAGCAGTTCTTC.

The chain combines TRBV18 with TRBJ2-5; D not resolved. From germline, CDR1 is KGHSH and CDR2 LQKENI. Trimming cost V 3 bases and J 5 bases, with 7 bases left between them. The CDR3 is 12 residues long. Here the CDR3 DNA reads TGTGCCAGCTCACCGCTGGAGGAGACCCAGTACTTC. Residues: CASSPLEETQYF. Based on the CDR3 plus reference TRBV18 and TRBJ2-5, the full variable domain is NAGVMQNPRHLVRRRGQEARLRCSPMKGHSHVYWYRQLPEEGLKFMVYLQKENIIDESGMPKERFSAEFPKEGPSILRIQQVVRGDSAAYFCASSPLEETQYFGPGTRLLVL.

This sequence joins TRBV30 and TRBJ1-1; D remains ambiguous. V dropped 0 bases and J dropped 3 bases, with 11 bases sitting between them. Germline V gene sequence: CDR1 GTSNPN, CDR2 SVGIG (reference sequence). This CDR3 spans 14 amino acids. CDR3 sequence (DNA): TGTGCCTGGAGTGTACGCGGAGTATACACTGAAGCTTTCTTT. Amino acids: CAWSVRGVYTEAFF.

This clone turned up a few times. The rearrangement joins TRBV7-3 to TRBJ2-1; 7 nucleotides agree with TRBD2. Germline assignment: CDR1 SGHTA and CDR2 FQGTGA. This CDR3 spans 14 amino acids. Trimming removed 4 bases from V and 9 bases from J; junction bases left unmatched: 9. CDR3 amino acids: CASSSGLVVGEQFF. The CDR3 nucleotides are TGTGCCAGCAGCTCCGGACTAGTGGTCGGTGAGCAGTTCTTC.

The V call is TRBV6-1, the J call TRBJ1-1; 8 bases map to TRBD1. The CDR3 is 13 amino acids. CDR1 is MNHNS, CDR2 SASEGT, per germline. V shed 8 bases and J 8 bases; nucleotides not matched to a gene: 10. The CDR3 nucleotides are TGTGCCAGCGGCCGCCCAGGGGGCTGGGAAGCTTTCTTT. Amino acids: CASGRPGGWEAFF.

On this clone itself: The junction differs from germline at one of its ends, possibly a read error. This chain joins TRBV7-9 and TRBJ1-1, with TRBD1 matching 12 bases. The length of the CDR3 is 15 residues. CDR1 SEHNR and CDR2 FQNEAQ come from the germline V gene (reference sequence). Written as DNA, the CDR3 is TGTTCCAGCAGCAACCGGGACAGGGGGCGAGCTGAAGCTTTCTTT. This translates into CSSSNRDRGRAEAFF.

V and J are TRBV11-3 and TRBJ2-7, with 9 bases fitting TRBD1. Germline values: CDR1 SGHNT, CDR2 YENEEA. This CDR3 region has 13 residues. V shed 8 bases, J shed 2 bases, and the junction held 4 bases outside the gene matches. CDR3 sequence (DNA): TGTGCCAGCTCCGGGACAGGGACCTACGAGCAGTACGTC. It yields the protein CASSGTGTYEQYV.

CDR3 amino acids: CASSLNAGNTEAFF. CDR3 coding DNA: TGTGCCAGCAGTTTAAATGCAGGGAACACTGAAGCTTTCTTT. This sequence joins TRBV28 and TRBJ1-1; the D is unclear. The V and J ends lost 2 bases and 1 base respectively, with 8 bases between them. The CDR3 has 14 amino acids. Germline V gene data show CDR1 as MDHEN and CDR2 as SYDVKM.

The genes are TRBV5-6 and TRBJ2-5; 9 bases fit TRBD1. Per germline, CDR1 SGHDT and CDR2 YYEEEE. V shed 4 bases and J 4 bases; nucleotides not matched to a gene: 2. The CDR3 covers 13 residues. The CDR3 region is CASSRDRVETQYF. CDR3 nucleotides: TGTGCCAGCAGCCGGGACAGGGTAGAGACCCAGTACTTC.